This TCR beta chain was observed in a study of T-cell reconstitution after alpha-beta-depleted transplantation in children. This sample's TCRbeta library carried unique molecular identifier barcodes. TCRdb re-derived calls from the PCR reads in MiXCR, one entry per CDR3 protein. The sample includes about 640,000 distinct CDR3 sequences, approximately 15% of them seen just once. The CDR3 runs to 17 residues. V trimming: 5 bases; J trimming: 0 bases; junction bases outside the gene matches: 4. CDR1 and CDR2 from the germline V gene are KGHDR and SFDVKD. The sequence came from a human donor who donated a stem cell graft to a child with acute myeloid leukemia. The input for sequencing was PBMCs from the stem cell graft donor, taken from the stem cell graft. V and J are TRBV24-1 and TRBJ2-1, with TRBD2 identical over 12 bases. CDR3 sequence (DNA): TGTGCCACCAGTGCCCCACTAGCGGGGGGCTCCTACAATGAGCAGTTCTTC. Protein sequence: CATSAPLAGGSYNEQFF.